This TCR beta chain was retrieved from a study of T cell changes during pregnancy in multiple sclerosis (dated by TCRdb to the late 2010s). Notes on the research overall: Changes in the T cell repertoire over the course of pregnancy were examined in this study in women with multiple sclerosis.

Of note for this clone: No cognate antigen has been identified for it. Base qualities are missing; no much larger clone stands one base away.

The germline V gene provides CDR1 SGHVS and CDR2 FNYEAQ. V and J are trimmed by 6 bases and 0 bases, and the gene matches miss 1 base of the junction. Measured from the cysteine to the phenylalanine, the CDR3 is 14 residues long. Of the read, only the CDR3 DNA is kept; its 42 bases are in frame from base 1. The receptor library was made with the immunoSEQ multiplex PCR assay. TCRdb holds this immuneACCESS table with in-frame rearrangements only. Some clones are missing; in checked studies, unresolved V genes explain under half, and the rest has no known cause. Recorded for this sample are approximately 30,000 clones; around nine tenths of them occurred a single time. Of the sample, around 12% falls within the top ten clones.

Sequencing was performed on CD8+ T cells from peripheral blood mononuclear cells, taken in the first trimester of pregnancy. The V and J segments used are TRBV7-6 and TRBJ2-2; TRBD2 fits 7 bases in the junction. The receptor comes from a female donor with multiple sclerosis, enrolled in a pregnancy study. The CDR3 corresponds to CASRLAANTGELFF. In nucleotide form, the sequence is TGTGCCAGCAGGCTAGCGGCGAACACCGGGGAGCTGTTTTTT.